This T cell receptor (beta chain) emerged from a study of T cells after yellow fever vaccination. Study at large: Fractions low in cell number were prepared with SMART-Seq v4 Ultra Low Input.

As regards this clonotype: Its antigen is as yet unknown. A read error may produce the germline difference seen at one junction end.

The CDR3 loop spans 17 amino acids. The V gene's germline CDR1 is MNHEY and CDR2 SVGEGT. General study results and limits: Overall, a small share of clonotypes was seen in both CD4 and CD8 compartments. The secondary T-cell response peaked on day 5, not day 15, but was weaker.

Universal primer sites and UMIs were introduced during 5'RACE template-switching synthesis of TCR cDNA. TCRdb recomputed calls from the 5' RACE reads with MiXCR, one row per CDR3 protein. The data contain 200,000 to 250,000 distinct CDR3 sequences, roughly 7.2% of them singletons. The sample consisted of CD4+ T cells sorted from PBMCs, taken 15 days after the yellow fever booster vaccination. The TCR comes from a young man who received the YFV17D yellow fever vaccine. This chain links TRBV6-2 or TRBV6-3 with TRBJ2-3; 10 positions agree with TRBD1. Written as DNA, the CDR3 is TGTCCCAGCAGTTACCCTCGGGACAGGGGCGGCACAGATACGCAGTATTTT. Translated: CPSSYPRDRGGTDTQYF.